This TCR beta chain was captured in a study of T cells after yellow fever vaccination. TCRdb analysed the 5' RACE reads with MiXCR anew, one entry per CDR3 protein. The table has some 600,000 distinct CDR3 sequences, over 9% seen once. Details on this clonotype: Its antigen remains unidentified.

Points from the study as a whole: Booster sampling recovered most clones from primary vaccination (around 97% CD4, approximately 88% CD8). Researchers cautioned that FACS-sorted repertoires could harbor abundant clonotypes contaminating from the bulk population.

The CDR3 consists of 14 residues. V gave up 8 bases and J gave up 1 base, with 16 bases separating them. Looked up from germline, CDR1 is DFQATT and CDR2 is SNEGSKA (reference sequence). This specimen consisted of PBMCs, obtained on the day of the yellow fever booster vaccination. The clonotype originates from a man under 40 who received the YFV17D yellow fever vaccine. V is TRBV20-1 and J is TRBJ2-3; no clear D gene. The CDR3 DNA sequence: TGCAGTCTGGGCCGGGCCCCGGGCACAGATACGCAGTATTTT. As protein: CSLGRAPGTDTQYF.